A selection of T cell receptor beta chains follows, all from one sample in a study of CD8+ T cells in alopecia areata. Using immunoSEQ multiplex PCR, the repertoire was profiled, and TCRdb retains in-frame clones only, with some absent. The data show about 110,000 clones, roughly 84% seen once. Material: CD8+ T cells sorted from blood, obtained at week 24, from a patient treated with tofacitinib. The origin of the receptors is a human donor with alopecia areata. Each CDR3 is given with its conserved first and last residue. A D gene is named only where the DNA matches it firmly. Not all rows give a size; the values are once, few, many and, for expanded clones, a class.

j_gene	d_gene	abundance	v_gene	CDR3nt	CDR3aa
TRBJ1-2	TRBD1	-	TRBV9	TGTGCCAGCAGCGCGACACAGGGGAATTATGGCTACACCTTC	CASSATQGNYGYTF
TRBJ2-7	-	-	TRBV18	TGTGCCAGCTCACCACCCGGGTTGCCCTACGAGCAGTACTTC	CASSPPGLPYEQYF
TRBJ2-7	-	-	TRBV6-5	TGTGCCAGCAGTTTAGGACCGGGGGCCTCCTACGAGCAGTACTTC	CASSLGPGASYEQYF
TRBJ2-7	-	-	TRBV7-9	TGTGCCAGCAGCCGGATGCTCAACGAGCAGTACTTC	CASSRMLNEQYF
TRBJ2-1	-	once	TRBV9	TGTGCCAGCAGCGCAGGCAATGAGCAGTTCTTC	CASSAGNEQFF
TRBJ1-5	-	-	TRBV30	TGTGCCTGGAGGTCCGGGGATCAGCCCCAGCATTTT	CAWRSGDQPQHF
TRBJ2-7	-	-	TRBV7-9	TGTGCCACCCAGACCGACCCCTACGAGCAGTACTTC	CATQTDPYEQYF
TRBJ2-1	-	few	TRBV18	TGTGCCAGCTCAACGATCAATGAGCAGTTCTTC	CASSTINEQFF
TRBJ1-6	-	-	TRBV13	TGTGCCAGCAGCTTAGCCGGGAGCTCCTATAATTCACCCCTCCACTTT	CASSLAGSSYNSPLHF
TRBJ2-1	TRBD2	-	TRBV27	TGTGCCAGCAGTTTAAGTAGCGGGGGGGCGGGGTACAATGAGCAGTTCTTC	CASSLSSGGAGYNEQFF
TRBJ1-5	-	-	TRBV5-6	TGTGCCAGCAGCTTAGGGACGGGCGTACAGCCCCAGCATTTT	CASSLGTGVQPQHF
TRBJ2-7	TRBD1	-	TRBV5-1	TGCGCCAGCAGCTACGTGATGGACAGGGGCCAGTACGAGCAGTACTTC	CASSYVMDRGQYEQYF
TRBJ1-1	-	-	TRBV5-4	TGTGCCAGCAGCTTAATAGAGAACACTGAAGCTTTCTTT	CASSLIENTEAFF
TRBJ2-7	-	-	TRBV7-6	TGTGCCAGCAGCCTATCCTTGGACGTGTCCTACGAGCAGTACTTC	CASSLSLDVSYEQYF
TRBJ2-3	-	-	TRBV5-1	TGCGCCAGCAGCTTGACTCAGGGAACGGATACGCAGTATTTT	CASSLTQGTDTQYF
TRBJ2-7	-	-	TRBV4-3	TGCGCCAGCAGCCAAGATCGGCAGTTCTCCTACGAGCAGTACTTC	CASSQDRQFSYEQYF
TRBJ2-3	TRBD2	-	TRBV7-2	TGTGCCAGCAGAGCGACTAGCGGGGGATTAGATACGCAGTATTTT	CASRATSGGLDTQYF
TRBJ2-3	TRBD2	once	TRBV10-3	TGTGCCATCAGTGGGGGGACTAGCTCCACAGATACGCAGTATTTT	CAISGGTSSTDTQYF
TRBJ2-2	TRBD2	-	TRBV7-8	TGTGCCAGCAGCTTAGGGGGACTAGCGAACACCGGGGAGCTGTTTTTT	CASSLGGLANTGELFF
TRBJ2-3	-	-	TRBV2	TGTGCCAGCAAAGATGGGGCAGATACGCAGTATTTT	CASKDGADTQYF
TRBJ2-7	TRBD2	-	TRBV19	TGTGCCAGTAGTATAGCTGGGACTACCACCTACGAGCAGTACTTC	CASSIAGTTTYEQYF
TRBJ2-7	-	-	TRBV29-1	TGCAGCGTTGGACAGGTGGGCTACGAGCAGTACTTC	CSVGQVGYEQYF
TRBJ2-2	-	-	TRBV19	TGTGCCAGTAGTATAGATCCGGCAGCCGCCGGCGGGGAGCTGTTTTTT	CASSIDPAAAGGELFF
TRBJ2-7	TRBD2	-	TRBV27	TGTGCCAGCAGTCAAATGCCGGGACTAGCGGACGAGCAGTACTTC	CASSQMPGLADEQYF
TRBJ2-1	-	-	TRBV7-2	TGTGCCAGCAGCTTAGTATTTGAGCAGTTCTTC	CASSLVFEQFF
TRBJ1-2	-	-	TRBV4-3	TGCGCCAGCAGCCAAGACAGGGCGGGCTATGGCTACACCTTC	CASSQDRAGYGYTF
TRBJ1-2	TRBD1	-	TRBV6-5	TGTGCCAGCAGTAAAGGACAGGGGGCATACTATGGCTACACCTTC	CASSKGQGAYYGYTF
TRBJ2-7	TRBD2	-	TRBV6-5	TGTGCCAGCAGAAGAGCGGGGGGGTACAACGAGCAGTACTTC	CASRRAGGYNEQYF
TRBJ2-1	TRBD2	-	TRBV6-1	TGTGCCAGCAGTGATCCGCTTAGCGGGGGGGCCTCCTACAATGAGCAGTTCTTC	CASSDPLSGGASYNEQFF
TRBJ2-3	-	-	TRBV15	TGTGCCACCAGCAGAGACGTGGGGTTAAGCACAGATACGCAGTATTTT	CATSRDVGLSTDTQYF
TRBJ1-6	-	-	TRBV9	TGTGCCAGCAGCGCACAGGCTGTGGATAATTCACCCCTCCACTTT	CASSAQAVDNSPLHF
TRBJ1-1	-	-	TRBV5-1	TGCGCCAGCAGCTTGGCCGTACCTGGGAACACTGAAGCTTTCTTT	CASSLAVPGNTEAFF
TRBJ2-7	-	-	TRBV4-3	TGCGCCAGCAGCCAAGATTTTCTCTTGACAGACCTGGGGGAGCAGTACTTC	CASSQDFLLTDLGEQYF
TRBJ2-7	-	-	TRBV4-3	TGCGCCAGCAGCCCCTCCATCTCGGGCGTCTACGAGCAGTACTTC	CASSPSISGVYEQYF
TRBJ2-1	TRBD2	-	TRBV7-7	TGTGCTAGCAGCTTAGCGGGGCCGGGCTCCTACAATGAGCAGTTCTTC	CASSLAGPGSYNEQFF
TRBJ2-3	TRBD1	-	TRBV29-1	TGCAGCGTTGAAGAAGGGGGCCGTGGAGATACGCAGTATTTT	CSVEEGGRGDTQYF
TRBJ1-5	-	-	TRBV7-9	TGTGCCAGCAGCGCGGGGTTCCCTACGGGGAGCAATCAGCCCCAGCATTTT	CASSAGFPTGSNQPQHF
TRBJ2-1	TRBD2	-	TRBV11-2	TGTGCCAGCAGCTTAGAACCGGGACTAGTCCCCGATGAGCAGTTCTTC	CASSLEPGLVPDEQFF
TRBJ2-7	TRBD2	once	TRBV29-1	TGCAGCATCCTTAGCGGGCACTCCTACGAGCAGTACTTC	CSILSGHSYEQYF
TRBJ2-7	TRBD2	-	TRBV6-5	TGTGCCAGCAGTTCGAGCGGGGGAAGTCGGAACGAGCAGTACTTC	CASSSSGGSRNEQYF
TRBJ1-1	-	-	TRBV6-4	TGTGCCGGAATCAGTAGTTCGGGCACTGAAGCTTTCTTT	CAGISSSGTEAFF
TRBJ1-5	TRBD1	few	TRBV19	TGTGCCAGTAGTATCGGAACAGGGGGACCTCAGCCCCAGCATTTT	CASSIGTGGPQPQHF
TRBJ2-3	TRBD2	-	TRBV5-1	TGCGCCAGCAGCCCTAACTCTAGCGGGGGGCCCACAGATACGCAGTATTTT	CASSPNSSGGPTDTQYF
TRBJ2-1	TRBD2	-	TRBV4-2	TGTGCCAGCAGCCAAGGGGCTAGCGGGGGCAATGAGCAGTTCTTC	CASSQGASGGNEQFF
TRBJ1-2	TRBD1	-	TRBV7-9	TGTGCCAGCAGCTTCCCAGGGGGAATCGATGGCTACACCTTC	CASSFPGGIDGYTF
TRBJ1-2	TRBD1	-	TRBV7-8	TGTGCCAGCACCACGGGACAGGGAGGTGGCTACACCTTC	CASTTGQGGGYTF
TRBJ2-3	TRBD1	-	TRBV7-2	TGTGCCAGCAGCACCCGGGACAGGGTCTGGAGCACAGATACGCAGTATTTT	CASSTRDRVWSTDTQYF
TRBJ2-5	-	-	TRBV10-2	TGCGCCAGCTCAACTAGGGAACAAGAGACCCAGTACTTC	CASSTREQETQYF
TRBJ2-3	-	-	TRBV5-1	TGCGCCAGCAGCTTGGTCGGACTTTCGAGCACAGATACGCAGTATTTT	CASSLVGLSSTDTQYF
TRBJ1-6	-	-	TRBV7-6	TGTGCCAGCAGCTTAGCGATGGGGCCCGATTCACCCCTCCACTTT	CASSLAMGPDSPLHF
TRBJ2-7	-	-	TRBV6-5	TGTGCCAGCAGTTACGGGGCGGGGGCTCACTACGAGCAGTACTTC	CASSYGAGAHYEQYF
TRBJ2-1	TRBD2	-	TRBV4-2	TGTGCCAGCAGCCAAGAGACTAGCCCCTCCTACAATGAGCAGTTCTTC	CASSQETSPSYNEQFF
TRBJ1-6	TRBD1	-	TRBV27	TGTGCCAGCAGTTACGGACAGGGGAGTTTAGGTTCACCCCTCCACTTT	CASSYGQGSLGSPLHF
TRBJ2-7	-	-	TRBV29-1	TGCAGCGTTGAAGGAGGGGAAGTACCCCCCTACGAGCAGTACTTC	CSVEGGEVPPYEQYF
TRBJ1-1	-	-	TRBV6-1	TGTGCCAGTAAACCTTGGACGGAGTCGAACACTGAAGCTTTCTTT	CASKPWTESNTEAFF